This note documents a single T cell receptor (beta chain) sequence. Its antigen is currently unknown. Germline and junction disagree at one end, which may indicate a read error. Germline CDR1 is MNHEY and CDR2 is SMNVEV (reference sequence). The CDR3 is 14 amino acids. These data originate in a study of regulatory T cells in long-lasting Graves disease. iRepertoire HTBI primers and Arm-PCR of CDR3 regions built TCR beta libraries. In TCRdb, the multiplex PCR reads were re-called with MiXCR into one record per CDR3 protein. The data contain about 300,000 distinct CDR3 sequences, around 21% of them singletons. Overall study findings and caveats: Accuracy was perhaps lowered by the small sample size. Only peripheral blood was studied, not thyroid tissue.

Stated time point: persistent/refractory GD, antithyroid drugs over 5 years with positive TRAb. PBMC RNA served as the TCR library source. The V call is TRBV27, the J call TRBJ2-7; 9 bases are a match to TRBD1. This clonotype was sampled from a female donor with Graves disease. Here the sequenced sample was peripheral blood mononuclear cells (PBMCs), taken when the disease was refractory, from a patient treated with antithyroid drugs. In DNA form, the CDR3 reads TGTGCCAGCAGTTCCGGGACAGGGCTCTACGAGCGGTACTTC. Its translation: CASSSGTGLYERYF.